The 23 T cell receptor beta chains given below trace back to one sample, sequenced in a study of cytomegalovirus exposure and HLA in healthy donors. The PCR had 60 Vbeta and 13 Jbeta primers. Only in-frame clones appear in the TCRdb table, and some are missing; sequencing was by immunoSEQ multiplex PCR. This sample has 150,000 or so clones, with approximately 80% found just once. The sample was PBMCs. The receptor source for this set is a woman in her thirties or forties in good health and CMV-seronegative.

The J gene is TRBJ2-7, the V gene TRBV4-2; D might be TRBD1 (5 bases). Trimming took 5 bases from V and 2 from J, leaving 19 bases between them. Germline V CDR1 and CDR2: LGHNA, YNFKEQ. The length of the CDR3 is 16 residues. The CDR3 sequence is CASSSRVQALTYEQYF. The CDR3 nucleotides read TGTGCCAGCAGCTCCAGAGTACAGGCCTTAACCTACGAGCAGTACTTC.

The chain employs TRBV6-6 and TRBJ2-3; the D gene is possibly TRBD1 (6 bases). In germline, CDR1 is MNHNY, CDR2 SVGAGI (reference sequence). The CDR3 totals 14 residues. The V end lost 5 bases, the J end lost 2 bases, and 11 bases lay between the germline ends. The CDR3 here is CASSRGDTTDTQYF. The CDR3 bases are TGTGCCAGCAGTCGTGGGGACACCACAGATACGCAGTATTTT.

V and J are TRBV4-2 and TRBJ2-3; possible D gene TRBD2, 5 bases. V lost 1 base, J lost 1 base, and 18 bases lay in between. This CDR3 contains 18 residues. Germline V gene lookup returns CDR1 LGHNA and CDR2 YNFKEQ. CDR3 protein: CASSQVSTSRDRTDTQYF. The CDR3 nucleotides are TGTGCCAGCAGCCAAGTTAGTACGAGCCGGGATCGCACAGATACGCAGTATTTT.

With respect to this clone: The junction departs from germline at one end; a sequencing error may be responsible. This chain joins TRBV7-9 and TRBJ1-2, with D tentatively TRBD1 (5 bases). The CDR3 contains 12 residues. Germline CDR1 reads SEHNR; CDR2 reads FQNEAQ (reference sequence). CDR3: CSSSPRDSRYTF. The DNA for the CDR3 is TGTTCCAGCAGCCCTCGGGACTCCCGCTACACCTTC. Together with reference TRBV7-9 and TRBJ1-2, the CDR3 gives the full variable domain: DTGVSQNPRHKITKRGQNVTFRCDPISEHNRLYWYRQTLGQGPEFLTYFQNEAQLEKSRLLSDRFSAERPKGSFSTLEIQRTEQGDSAMYLCSSSPRDSRYTFGSGTRLTVV.

The chain links TRBV9 to TRBJ2-1, with D unclear. Germline V gene sequence: CDR1 SGDLS, CDR2 YYNGEE. The V end lost 3 bases, the J end lost 4 bases, and 14 bases lay between the germline ends. This CDR3 is 15 amino acids long. The CDR3 reads CASSGQTQVYNEQFF. The CDR3 nucleotides are TGTGCCAGCAGCGGCCAGACGCAGGTTTACAATGAGCAGTTCTTC.

This chain joins TRBV6-5 and TRBJ2-7; D is unresolved. Germline CDR1 is MNHEY and CDR2 is SVGAGI. V lost 6 bases and J lost 4, with 7 bases in between. The CDR3 sequence is 11 residues long. The CDR3 region has the DNA TGTGCCAGCAGGAACGGTTACGAGCAGTACTTC. Its translation is CASRNGYEQYF.

This sequence joins TRBV12-5 and TRBJ2-7; 7 bases match TRBD2. This CDR3 has 12 amino acids. V shed 5 bases and J 5 bases; nucleotides not matched to a gene: 3. Germline CDR1 and CDR2: LGHNT and FRNRAP. The CDR3 here is CASGGEGDEQYF. In nucleotides, the CDR3 is TGTGCTAGTGGTGGGGAGGGAGACGAGCAGTACTTC.

This rearrangement joins TRBV25-1 to TRBJ1-2; D remains ambiguous. The CDR3 is 16 residues long. V was cut by 4 bases and J by 0 bases, with 15 bases left in between. Germline V gene data show CDR1 as MGHDK and CDR2 as SYGVNS. CDR3 sequence reads: CASSAVGERTNYGYTF. DNA of the CDR3: TGTGCCAGCAGTGCAGTGGGCGAGCGGACTAACTATGGCTACACCTTC.

The chain uses TRBV7-6 and TRBJ2-5, with TRBD1 as a possible D gene (5 bases). CDR1 SGHVS and CDR2 FNYEAQ come from the germline V gene. V gave up 0 bases and J gave up 4 bases, with 9 bases separating them. The CDR3 extends over 14 amino acids. The CDR3 DNA reads TGTGCCAGCAGCTTAGCAGGGGAAGGAGAGACCCAGTACTTC. Protein sequence: CASSLAGEGETQYF. Filled out from reference TRBV7-6 and TRBJ2-5, the complete variable domain reads GAGVSQSPRYKVTKRGQDVALRCDPISGHVSLYWYRQALGQGPEFLTYFNYEAQQDKSGLPNDRFSAERPEGSISTLTIQRTEQRDSAMYRCASSLAGEGETQYFGPGTRLLVL.

The V and J genes are TRBV4-1 and TRBJ1-6, with D unresolved. The CDR3 runs 13 residues. With 1 base removed from V and 10 bases from J, the gap between germline ends came to 8 bases. CDR1 MGHRA and CDR2 YSYEKL come from the germline V gene. The CDR3 sequence is CASSQVAISPLHF. DNA of the CDR3: TGCGCCAGCAGCCAAGTTGCGATATCACCCCTCCACTTT.

This clone was observed a few times. The chain uses TRBV6-5 and TRBJ2-7, with D perhaps TRBD2 (5 bases). The CDR3 loop spans 15 amino acids. V was cut by 6 bases and J by 0 bases, with 15 bases left in between. Germline CDR1 MNHEY, CDR2 SVGAGI. CDR3 loop: CASRPPGVLSYEQYF. As DNA, the CDR3 is TGTGCCAGCAGACCCCCCGGGGTCCTCTCCTACGAGCAGTACTTC.

This chain uses TRBV27 with TRBJ2-7, with D hard to call. The V and J ends lost 6 bases and 0 bases respectively, with 9 bases between them. The CDR3 runs to 13 residues. Germline V CDR1 and CDR2: MNHEY, SMNVEV (reference sequence). The CDR3 nucleotides are TGTGCCAGCAGGCCGATCAGCTCCTACGAGCAGTACTTC. Its translation is CASRPISSYEQYF.

V and J are TRBV7-9 and TRBJ2-2; TRBD1 matches 7 bases. The germline V gene encodes CDR1 SEHNR and CDR2 FQNEAQ (reference sequence). J was trimmed by 0 bases and V by 5 bases; bases with no gene match: 6. The CDR3 totals 16 residues. The CDR3 region is CASSAGQDPNTGELFF. CDR3 nucleotide sequence: TGTGCCAGCAGCGCCGGACAGGATCCGAACACCGGGGAGCTGTTTTTT.

This clone showed up just a few times. This chain connects TRBV6-4 to TRBJ1-6; D is possibly TRBD1 (6 bases). The CDR3 is 15 amino acids. The V end was cut by 6 bases, the J end by 2 bases, with 11 bases between. Germline values: CDR1 MRHNA, CDR2 SNTAGT. The CDR3 reads CASRTSGAYNSPLHF. CDR3 nucleotides: TGTGCCAGCAGAACATCAGGGGCCTATAATTCACCCCTCCACTTT.

This clone was found many times. This chain joins TRBV28 and TRBJ1-1; the D gene is possibly TRBD1 (6 bases). Trimming cost V 8 bases and J 4 bases, with 17 bases left between them. The germline CDR1 and CDR2 sequences are MDHEN and SYDVKM. The CDR3 is made up of 14 amino acids. The CDR3 DNA sequence: TGTGCCAGCGCCTCTAGGGGGATGGGCACTGAAGCTTTCTTT. Encoded protein: CASASRGMGTEAFF.

This chain links TRBV19 with TRBJ2-7, with 9 positions matching TRBD2. Germline CDR1 reads LNHDA; CDR2 reads SQIVND (reference sequence). The V segment lost 0 bases and the J segment 1 base; nucleotides outside the gene matches: 4. The CDR3 contains 16 residues. The CDR3 loop reads CASSIELSGGSYEQYF. DNA of the CDR3: TGTGCCAGTAGTATAGAGTTAAGCGGGGGGTCCTACGAGCAGTACTTC.

V and J are TRBV6-6 and TRBJ1-1, with TRBD1 matching over 7 bases. Germline V gene lookup returns CDR1 MNHNY and CDR2 SVGAGI (reference sequence). Trimming cost V 5 bases and J 1 base; bases outside gene matches: 1. The CDR3 consists of 13 residues. CDR3 in DNA: TGTGCCAGCAGTGACAGGGCGAACACTGAAGCTTTCTTT. It specifies CASSDRANTEAFF.

CDR3 DNA sequence: TGTGCCAGCAGCTCCTGGGGACAGGGGGCGAAAGAGCAGTACTTC. Amino acids: CASSSWGQGAKEQYF. The chain uses TRBV7-8 and TRBJ2-7; 12 nucleotides match TRBD1. The CDR3 length is 15 residues. Germline V gene sequence: CDR1 SGHVS, CDR2 FQNEAQ. J was trimmed by 7 bases and V by 4 bases; bases with no gene match: 8.

This chain connects TRBV27 to TRBJ2-6; 7 bases line up with TRBD1. Per the germline V gene, CDR1 is MNHEY and CDR2 is SMNVEV (reference sequence). This CDR3 is 16 amino acids long. V lost 4 bases, J lost 0 bases, and 3 bases stayed unmatched. The CDR3 protein is CASSWGQNSGANVLTF. The CDR3 DNA is TGTGCCAGCAGTTGGGGACAGAACTCTGGGGCCAACGTCCTGACTTTC.

The V and J genes are TRBV2 and TRBJ2-3; TRBD2 matches at 8 bases. In germline, CDR1 is SNHLY, CDR2 FYNNEI. This CDR3 is built from 14 residues. The V segment lost 6 bases and the J segment 3 bases; nucleotides outside the gene matches: 5. In nucleotides, the CDR3 is TGTGCCAGCAGCGGACTAGCTAAAACAGATACGCAGTATTTT. It is translated as CASSGLAKTDTQYF.

Turning to this clone: An end of the junction does not agree with germline; a read error may underlie this. The J gene is TRBJ2-1, the V gene TRBV5-4, with D possibly matching TRBD1 (6 bases). Germline CDR1 is SGHNT and CDR2 is YYREEE (reference sequence). CDR3 length: 15 amino acids. The CDR3 spells CASSLDTGWYNGQFF. CDR3 sequence (DNA): TGTGCCAGCAGCTTGGACACAGGGTGGTACAATGGGCAGTTCTTC. Full variable domain (remainder filled in from reference TRBV5-4 and TRBJ2-1): ETGVTQSPTHLIKTRGQQVTLRCSSQSGHNTVSWYQQALGQGPQFIFQYYREEENGRGNFPPRFSGLQFPNYSSELNVNALELDDSALYLCASSLDTGWYNGQFFGPGTRLTVL.

This chain connects TRBV7-9 to TRBJ2-7; TRBD2 aligns across 10 bases. The V segment lost 5 bases and the J segment 4 bases; nucleotides outside the gene matches: 5. CDR3 length equals 14 residues. Germline CDR1 and CDR2: SEHNR and FQNEAQ (reference sequence). CDR3 sequence: CASSDSSGSYEQYF. DNA for the CDR3: TGTGCCAGCAGCGACTCTAGCGGGAGTTACGAGCAGTACTTC.

The V call is TRBV19, the J call TRBJ1-1, with D unresolved. This CDR3 spans 14 amino acids. Trimming pared 0 bases from V and 5 bases from J, leaving 10 bases between. Germline loops: CDR1 LNHDA, CDR2 SQIVND (reference sequence). The CDR3 region has the DNA TGTGCCAGTAGTATAGAACCCACTGAAACTGAAGCTTTCTTT. Residues: CASSIEPTETEAFF.